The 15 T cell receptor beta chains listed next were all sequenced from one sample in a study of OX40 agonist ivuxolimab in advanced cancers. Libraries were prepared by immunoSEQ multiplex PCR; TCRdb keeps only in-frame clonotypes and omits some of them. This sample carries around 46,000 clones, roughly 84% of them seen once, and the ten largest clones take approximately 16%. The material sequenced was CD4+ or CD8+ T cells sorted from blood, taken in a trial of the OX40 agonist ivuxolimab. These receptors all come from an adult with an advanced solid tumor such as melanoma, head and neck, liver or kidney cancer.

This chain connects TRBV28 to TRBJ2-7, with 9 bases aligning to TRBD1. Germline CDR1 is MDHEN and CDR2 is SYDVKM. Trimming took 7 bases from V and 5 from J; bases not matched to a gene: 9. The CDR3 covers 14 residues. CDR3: CASTLPGQGNEQYF. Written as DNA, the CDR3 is TGTGCCAGCACCCTTCCCGGACAGGGGAACGAGCAGTACTTC.

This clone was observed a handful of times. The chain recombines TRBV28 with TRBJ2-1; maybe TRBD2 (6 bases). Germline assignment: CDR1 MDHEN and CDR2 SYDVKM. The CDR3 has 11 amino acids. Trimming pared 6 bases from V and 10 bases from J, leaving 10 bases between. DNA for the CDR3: TGTGCCAGCAGAGTCGGACTAGAGCAGTTCTTC. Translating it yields CASRVGLEQFF. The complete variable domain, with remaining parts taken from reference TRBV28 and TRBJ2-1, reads DVKVTQSSRYLVKRTGEKVFLECVQDMDHENMFWYRQDPGLGLRLIYFSYDVKMKEKGDIPEGYSVSREKKERFSLILESASTNQTSMYLCASRVGLEQFFGPGTRLTVL.

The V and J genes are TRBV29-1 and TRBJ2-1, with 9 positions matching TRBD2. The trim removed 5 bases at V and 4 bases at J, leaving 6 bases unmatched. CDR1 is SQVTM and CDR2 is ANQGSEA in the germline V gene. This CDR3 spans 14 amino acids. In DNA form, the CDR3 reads TGCAGCGTTCCATCGCGGGGGGGTTACAATGAGCAGTTCTTC. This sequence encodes CSVPSRGGYNEQFF.

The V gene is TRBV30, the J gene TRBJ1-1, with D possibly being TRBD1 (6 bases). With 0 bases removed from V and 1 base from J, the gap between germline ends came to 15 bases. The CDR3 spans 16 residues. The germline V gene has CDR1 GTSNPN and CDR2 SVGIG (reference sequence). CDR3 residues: CAWSVIGSGANTEAFF. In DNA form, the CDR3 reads TGTGCCTGGAGTGTAATTGGTTCGGGGGCGAACACTGAAGCTTTCTTT. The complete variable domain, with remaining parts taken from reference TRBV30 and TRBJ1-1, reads SQTIHQWPATLVQPVGSPLSLECTVEGTSNPNLYWYRQAAGRGLQLLFYSVGIGQISSEVPQNLSASRPQDRQFILSSKKLLLSDSGFYLCAWSVIGSGANTEAFFGQGTRLTVV.

DNA for the CDR3: TGCGCCAGCAGCTTGCACCCTAGCGGGAGGGCCATCACAGATACGCAGTATTTT. Its translation is CASSLHPSGRAITDTQYF. This chain links TRBV5-1 with TRBJ2-3; 12 nucleotides match TRBD2. The V segment lost 1 base and the J segment 2 bases; nucleotides outside the gene matches: 8. Germline assignment: CDR1 SGHRS and CDR2 YFSETQ. The CDR3 contains 18 residues.

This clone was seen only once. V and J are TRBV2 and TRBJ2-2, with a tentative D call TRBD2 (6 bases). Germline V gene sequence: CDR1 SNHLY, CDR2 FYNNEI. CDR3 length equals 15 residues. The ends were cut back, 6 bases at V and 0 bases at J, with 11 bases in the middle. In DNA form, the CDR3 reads TGTGCCAGCAGCCCCGGGACTGCGAACACCGGGGAGCTGTTTTTT. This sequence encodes CASSPGTANTGELFF.

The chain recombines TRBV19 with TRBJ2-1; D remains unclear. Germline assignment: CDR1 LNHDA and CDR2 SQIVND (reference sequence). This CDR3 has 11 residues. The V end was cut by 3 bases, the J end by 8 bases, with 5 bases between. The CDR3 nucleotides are TGTGCCAGTAGTATTTGGTATGAGCAGTTCTTC. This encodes CASSIWYEQFF.

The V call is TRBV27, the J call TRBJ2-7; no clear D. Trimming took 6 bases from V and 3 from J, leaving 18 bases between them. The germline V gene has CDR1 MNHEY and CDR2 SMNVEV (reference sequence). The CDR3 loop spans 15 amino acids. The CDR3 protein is CASRIHSSIVYEQYF. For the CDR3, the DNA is TGTGCCAGCAGAATTCACTCATCGATTGTCTACGAGCAGTACTTC.

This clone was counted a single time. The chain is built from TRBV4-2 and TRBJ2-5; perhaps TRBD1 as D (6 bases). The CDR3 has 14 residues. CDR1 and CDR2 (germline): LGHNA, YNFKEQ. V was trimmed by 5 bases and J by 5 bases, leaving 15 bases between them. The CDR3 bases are TGTGCCAGCAGCTTGGGGACAAGATGGGAGACCCAGTACTTC. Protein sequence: CASSLGTRWETQYF.

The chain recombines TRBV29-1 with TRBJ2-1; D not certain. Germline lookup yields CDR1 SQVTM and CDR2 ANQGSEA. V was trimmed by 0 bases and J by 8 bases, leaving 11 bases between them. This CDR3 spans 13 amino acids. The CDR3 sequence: CSVEDHLRYEQFF. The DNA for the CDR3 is TGCAGCGTTGAAGACCACCTACGCTATGAGCAGTTCTTC.

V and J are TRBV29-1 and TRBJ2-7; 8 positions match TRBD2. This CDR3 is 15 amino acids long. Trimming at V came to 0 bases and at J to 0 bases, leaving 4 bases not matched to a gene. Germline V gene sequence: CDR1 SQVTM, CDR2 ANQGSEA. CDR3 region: CSVEDLAGGSYEQYF. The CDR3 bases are TGCAGCGTTGAAGATCTGGCGGGGGGCTCCTACGAGCAGTACTTC.

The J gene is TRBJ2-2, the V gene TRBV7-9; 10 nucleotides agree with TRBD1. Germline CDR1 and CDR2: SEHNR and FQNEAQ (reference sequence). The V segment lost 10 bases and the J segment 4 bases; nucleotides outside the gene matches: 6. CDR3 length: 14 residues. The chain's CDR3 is CANPTGGPTGELFF. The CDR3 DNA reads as TGTGCCAATCCGACAGGGGGCCCCACCGGGGAGCTGTTTTTT. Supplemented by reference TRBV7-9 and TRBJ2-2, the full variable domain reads DTGVSQNPRHKITKRGQNVTFRCDPISEHNRLYWYRQTLGQGPEFLTYFQNEAQLEKSRLLSDRFSAERPKGSFSTLEIQRTEQGDSAMYLCANPTGGPTGELFFGEGSRLTVL.

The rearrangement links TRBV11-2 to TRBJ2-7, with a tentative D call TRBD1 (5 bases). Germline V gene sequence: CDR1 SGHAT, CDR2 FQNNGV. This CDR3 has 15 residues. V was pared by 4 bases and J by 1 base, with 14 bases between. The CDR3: CASSSTVAYSYEQYF. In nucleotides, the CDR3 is TGTGCCAGCAGCTCGACAGTGGCTTATTCCTACGAGCAGTACTTC.

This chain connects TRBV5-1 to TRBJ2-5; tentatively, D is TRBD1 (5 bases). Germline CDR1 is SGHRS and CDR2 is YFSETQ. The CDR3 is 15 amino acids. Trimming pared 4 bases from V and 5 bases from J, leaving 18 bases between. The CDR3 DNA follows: TGCGCCAGCAGCAGAACAGGAATATTAGGGGAGACCCAGTACTTC. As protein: CASSRTGILGETQYF.

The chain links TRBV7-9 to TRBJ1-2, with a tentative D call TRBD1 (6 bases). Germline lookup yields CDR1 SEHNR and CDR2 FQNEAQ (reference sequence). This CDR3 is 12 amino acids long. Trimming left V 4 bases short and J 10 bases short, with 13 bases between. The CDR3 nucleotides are TGTGCCAGCAGCTCTGGACAGTCCTCCTACACCTTC. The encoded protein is CASSSGQSSYTF.